The present TCR beta chain was sequenced within a study of blood T cells in healthy people across ages. Study-wide results and caveats: Diversity estimates from one million T cells were considered underestimates.

A second PCR, run for about 7 to 11 cycles, used a sample-barcoded 5' primer plus a J-beta primer mix. Every cDNA molecule bore a tag from a template-switch adaptor containing 12 random nucleotides. TCRdb re-analysed the 5' RACE reads in MiXCR, keeping a single row per CDR3 protein. The sample consists of some 1.1 million distinct CDR3 sequences, 35% to 40% of them appearing once. As to this clonotype: Antigen: not known.

Ranging in age from about 6 to 90, the donors were healthy Caucasian individuals from Russia. Every sample had a minimum of 6.5 million PBMCs isolated. Germline lookup yields CDR1 MNHEY and CDR2 SMNVEV (reference sequence). V was cut by 5 bases and J by 10 bases, with 18 bases left in between. The CDR3 runs to 14 residues. V usage is TRBV27 and J usage is TRBJ2-4, with D perhaps matching TRBD2 (7 bases). The clonotype comes from a man between 18 and 29 years old in good health. Sequenced sample: blood. In DNA form, the CDR3 reads TGTGCCAGCAGTGGGGTGGGGGGGCAGAGGATTCAGTACTTC. This gives the protein CASSGVGGQRIQYF.